This T cell receptor (beta chain) was sequenced in a study of OX40 agonist ivuxolimab in advanced cancers. Study information: With a range of roughly 20 to 79, age averaged roughly 61 years, and 75% to 90% were male.

Blood samples were obtained at baseline, cycle 4 day 1, and cycle 7 day 1. V was clipped by 6 bases and J by 1 base, with 6 bases between them. The CDR3 totals 12 residues. The germline V gene encodes CDR1 MDHEN and CDR2 SYDVKM. The repertoire was sequenced with immunoSEQ multiplex PCR; TCRdb's copy has only in-frame clones and lacks some. The profile shows about 64,000 clones, around 90% of them singletons. The source of this sequence is an adult with an advanced solid tumor such as melanoma, head and neck, liver or kidney cancer. This chain connects TRBV28 to TRBJ2-5; D is possibly TRBD1 (6 bases). Sample: CD4+ or CD8+ T cells sorted from blood, taken in a trial of the OX40 agonist ivuxolimab. CDR3: CASRGAQETQYF. The CDR3 DNA is TGTGCCAGCAGGGGGGCCCAAGAGACCCAGTACTTC.